This entry lists 10 T cell receptor beta chains sequenced from one sample in a study of CD8 T cells in Susac syndrome. It was with random hexamers that roughly 0.5 to 1 ug RNA was reverse transcribed. TCRdb re-analysed the immunoSEQ multiplex PCR reads in MiXCR, keeping a single row per CDR3 protein. The sample lists some 180,000 distinct CDR3 sequences, 85% to 95% occurring once. Sequencing was carried out using CD4+ T cells from PBMCs. The receptor set was obtained from a human donor with Susac syndrome.

The chain employs TRBV3-1 and TRBJ2-3; D possibly corresponds to TRBD1 (6 bases). Germline V gives CDR1 LGHDT, CDR2 YNNKEL (reference sequence). The CDR3 totals 15 residues. V shed 1 base and J shed 1 base, with 9 bases lying between them. The CDR3 DNA reads TGTGCCAGCAGCCAAGGAGGGGGAGGCACAGATACGCAGTATTTT. It codes for CASSQGGGGTDTQYF.

In this sample, this clonotype turned up once. The chain couples TRBV2 to TRBJ2-5; D is unclear. This CDR3 region has 13 residues. V was cut by 1 base and J by 5 bases, with 8 bases left in between. Germline assignment: CDR1 SNHLY and CDR2 FYNNEI. In DNA, the CDR3 is TGTGCCAGCAGTGAAGACCTAAAGGAGACCCAGTACTTC. It is translated as CASSEDLKETQYF.

The chain uses TRBV19 and TRBJ2-7, with 8 bases lining up with TRBD2. V dropped 6 bases and J dropped 2; count of bases not matched to a gene: 12. Germline V gene lookup returns CDR1 LNHDA and CDR2 SQIVND (reference sequence). The CDR3 is 16 amino acids. The CDR3 region has the DNA TGTGCCAGTAGGATTTCTGCGGGAGGTCCCACCTACGAGCAGTACTTC. Translated: CASRISAGGPTYEQYF.

The chain combines TRBV20-1 with TRBJ2-5; perhaps TRBD1 as D (6 bases). There are 13 residues in the CDR3. With 5 bases removed from V and 4 bases from J, the gap between germline ends came to 14 bases. Germline V CDR1 and CDR2: DFQATT, SNEGSKA (reference sequence). CDR3 protein: CSASGTLRETQYF. The CDR3 DNA is TGCAGTGCTTCCGGGACACTGAGAGAGACCCAGTACTTC.

The gene calls are TRBV30 and TRBJ2-5; 8 nucleotides match TRBD2. Losses at the gene ends were 4 bases for V and 5 bases for J; bases not matched to a gene: 6. The CDR3 length is 13 residues. CDR1 is GTSNPN, CDR2 SVGIG, per germline (reference sequence). The CDR3 coding sequence is TGTGCCTGGAACGCGGGAGGACGCGAGACCCAGTACTTC. It yields the protein CAWNAGGRETQYF.

V is TRBV18 and J is TRBJ2-7; TRBD1 agrees at 7 bases. The CDR3 length is 13 residues. Germline assignment: CDR1 KGHSH and CDR2 LQKENI. With V trimmed by 6 bases and J by 4 bases, 6 bases remained unmatched. The chain's CDR3 is CASSPDREYEQYF. The CDR3 DNA is TGTGCCAGCTCGCCTGACAGGGAGTACGAGCAGTACTTC. The variable domain in full, completed from reference TRBV18 and TRBJ2-7, reads NAGVMQNPRHLVRRRGQEARLRCSPMKGHSHVYWYRQLPEEGLKFMVYLQKENIIDESGMPKERFSAEFPKEGPSILRIQQVVRGDSAAYFCASSPDREYEQYFGPGTRLTVT.

The rearrangement joins TRBV29-1 to TRBJ2-5; 7 nucleotides line up with TRBD1. This CDR3 has 13 residues. After removal of 7 bases from V and 3 bases from J, the junction contained 8 bases not matched to a gene. Germline assignment: CDR1 SQVTM and CDR2 ANQGSEA. CDR3 in amino acids: CSDLTGMKETQYF. The CDR3 bases are TGCAGCGACTTGACAGGGATGAAAGAGACCCAGTACTTC.

V and J are TRBV2 and TRBJ2-1, with 9 bases fitting TRBD1. With 9 bases clipped from V and 1 base from J, the junction kept 1 base outside the gene matches. The CDR3 has 13 residues. Looked up from germline, CDR1 is SNHLY and CDR2 is FYNNEI. CDR3 DNA: TGTGCCAGTGGGACAGGGTCCTACAATGAGCAGTTCTTC. Its translation: CASGTGSYNEQFF.

In its sample, this clonotype was seen once. The V call is TRBV7-2, the J call TRBJ2-3; D is unresolved. Between the trimmed V and J ends, which lost 0 bases and 2 bases, there was a span of 6 bases. The CDR3 is 14 amino acids. Germline lookup yields CDR1 SGHTA and CDR2 FQGNSA. The CDR3 is CASSLAPNTDTQYF. In DNA form, the CDR3 reads TGTGCCAGCAGCTTAGCCCCGAACACAGATACGCAGTATTTT.

The V gene is TRBV20-1, the J gene TRBJ1-5; D not certain. In germline, CDR1 is DFQATT, CDR2 SNEGSKA (reference sequence). Trimming stripped 0 bases from V and 0 bases from J, with 3 bases between. CDR3 length equals 13 residues. The CDR3 coding sequence is TGCAGTGCTAGAGATCCTAGCAATCAGCCCCAGCATTTT. It codes for CSARDPSNQPQHF.